This T cell receptor beta chain was sequenced in a study of T cells after posttransplantation cyclophosphamide. Study findings and constraints: Tissue-infiltrating T cells from skin or gut overlapped little with blood T cells. TRB clonality was highly associated with recipient CMV seropositivity and reactivation.

Worth noting for this clone: Its antigen is currently unknown.

The assay was immunoSEQ multiplex PCR, and TCRdb's table has in-frame clones only and misses some. The specimen gives 40,000 to 45,000 clones without singletons; the ten biggest hold approximately 2%. The CDR3 extends over 15 amino acids. With 5 bases removed from V and 2 bases from J, the gap between germline ends came to 13 bases. The germline V gene has CDR1 MNHNY and CDR2 SVGAGI (reference sequence). This TCR came from a man aged 40-49 years in good health, CMV-negative, and a related stem cell transplant donor. This chain links TRBV6-6 with TRBJ1-5; no clear D. Sample: PBMCs. The CDR3 DNA follows: TGTGCCAGCAGTCTCCGGGGTTATGGCAATCAGCCCCAGCATTTT. Protein product: CASSLRGYGNQPQHF.